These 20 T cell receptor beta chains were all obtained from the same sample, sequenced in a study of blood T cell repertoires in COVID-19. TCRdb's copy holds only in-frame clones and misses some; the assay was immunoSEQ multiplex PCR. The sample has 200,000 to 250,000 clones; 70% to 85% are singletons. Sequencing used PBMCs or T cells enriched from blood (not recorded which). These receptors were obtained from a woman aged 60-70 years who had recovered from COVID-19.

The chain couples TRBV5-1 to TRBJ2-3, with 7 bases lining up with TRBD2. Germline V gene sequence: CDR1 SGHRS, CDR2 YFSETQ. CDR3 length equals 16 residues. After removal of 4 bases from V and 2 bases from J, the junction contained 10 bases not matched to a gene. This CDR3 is CASSRGLAENTDTQYF. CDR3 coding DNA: TGCGCCAGCAGCCGAGGGCTAGCGGAGAACACAGATACGCAGTATTTT.

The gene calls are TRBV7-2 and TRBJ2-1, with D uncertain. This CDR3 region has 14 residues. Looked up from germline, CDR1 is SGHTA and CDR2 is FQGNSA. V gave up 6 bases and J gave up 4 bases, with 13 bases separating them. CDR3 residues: CASRFDAAYNEQFF. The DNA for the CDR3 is TGTGCCAGCAGGTTCGACGCGGCTTACAATGAGCAGTTCTTC. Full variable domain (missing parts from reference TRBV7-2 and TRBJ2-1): GAGVSQSPSNKVTEKGKDVELRCDPISGHTALYWYRQSLGQGLEFLIYFQGNSAPDKSGLPSDRFSAERTGGSVSTLTIQRTQQEDSAVYLCASRFDAAYNEQFFGPGTRLTVL.

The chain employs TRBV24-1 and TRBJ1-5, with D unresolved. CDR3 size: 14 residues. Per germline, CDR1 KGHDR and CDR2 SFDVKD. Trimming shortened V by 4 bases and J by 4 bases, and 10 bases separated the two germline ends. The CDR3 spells CATSEREGNQPQHF. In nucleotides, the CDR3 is TGTGCCACCAGTGAACGGGAAGGGAATCAGCCCCAGCATTTT.

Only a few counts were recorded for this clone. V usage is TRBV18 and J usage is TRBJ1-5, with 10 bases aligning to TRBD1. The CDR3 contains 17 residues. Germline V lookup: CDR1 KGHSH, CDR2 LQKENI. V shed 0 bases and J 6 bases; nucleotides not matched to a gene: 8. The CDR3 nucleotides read TGTGCCAGCTCACCACCTTCCGCCGGACAGGGGGGTCAGCCCCAGCATTTT. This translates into CASSPPSAGQGGQPQHF.

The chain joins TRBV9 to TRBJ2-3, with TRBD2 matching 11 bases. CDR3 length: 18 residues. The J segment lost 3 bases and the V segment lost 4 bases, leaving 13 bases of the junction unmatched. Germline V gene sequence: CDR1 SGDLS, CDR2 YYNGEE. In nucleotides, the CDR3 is TGTGCCAGCAGCCCTCCCTTTGCTAGCGGGGGGAGAACAGATACGCAGTATTTT. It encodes CASSPPFASGGRTDTQYF.

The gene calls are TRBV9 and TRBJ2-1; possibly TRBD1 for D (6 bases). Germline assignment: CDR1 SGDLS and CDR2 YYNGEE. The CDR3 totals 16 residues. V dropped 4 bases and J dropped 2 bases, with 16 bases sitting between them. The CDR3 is CASSLPRQGTYNEQFF. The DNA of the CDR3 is TGTGCCAGCAGCTTACCTCGCCAGGGGACCTACAATGAGCAGTTCTTC.

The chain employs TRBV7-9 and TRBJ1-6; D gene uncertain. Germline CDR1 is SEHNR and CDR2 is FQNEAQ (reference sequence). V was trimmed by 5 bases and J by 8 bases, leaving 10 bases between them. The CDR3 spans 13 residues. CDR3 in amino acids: CASSTRSDSPLHF. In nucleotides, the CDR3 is TGTGCCAGCAGCACTCGCTCCGATTCACCCCTCCACTTT. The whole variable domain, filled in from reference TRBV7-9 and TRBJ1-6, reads DTGVSQNPRHKITKRGQNVTFRCDPISEHNRLYWYRQTLGQGPEFLTYFQNEAQLEKSRLLSDRFSAERPKGSFSTLEIQRTEQGDSAMYLCASSTRSDSPLHFGNGTRLTVT.

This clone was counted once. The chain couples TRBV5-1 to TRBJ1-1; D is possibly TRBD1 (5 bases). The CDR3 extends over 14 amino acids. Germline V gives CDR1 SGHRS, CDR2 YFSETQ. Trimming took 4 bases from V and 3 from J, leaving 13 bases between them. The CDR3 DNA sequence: TGCGCCAGCAGCCTAGAGGACATCTACACTGAAGCTTTCTTT. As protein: CASSLEDIYTEAFF.

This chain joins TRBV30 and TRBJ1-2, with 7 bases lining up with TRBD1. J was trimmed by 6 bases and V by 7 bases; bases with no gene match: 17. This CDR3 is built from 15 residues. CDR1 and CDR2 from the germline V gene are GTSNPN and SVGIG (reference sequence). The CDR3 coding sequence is TGTGCCTTCTTGACAGGGAGATTATCAAGCGATGGCTACACCTTC. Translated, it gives CAFLTGRLSSDGYTF.

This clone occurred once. CDR3 region: CASSYGLGDQPQHF. CDR3 nucleotides: TGTGCCAGCAGTTACGGCCTCGGGGATCAGCCCCAGCATTTT. The J gene is TRBJ1-5, the V gene TRBV2; D is undetermined. V was pared by 5 bases and J by 5 bases, with 13 bases between. Germline V CDR1 and CDR2: SNHLY, FYNNEI. CDR3 length: 14 amino acids.

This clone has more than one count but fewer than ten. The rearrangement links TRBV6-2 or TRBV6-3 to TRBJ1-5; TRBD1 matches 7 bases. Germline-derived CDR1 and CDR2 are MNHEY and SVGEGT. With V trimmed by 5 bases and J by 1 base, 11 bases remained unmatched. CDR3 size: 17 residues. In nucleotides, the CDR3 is TGTGCCAGCAGTGATACAGGGGTCCTCAAGAGCAATCAGCCCCAGCATTTT. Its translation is CASSDTGVLKSNQPQHF.

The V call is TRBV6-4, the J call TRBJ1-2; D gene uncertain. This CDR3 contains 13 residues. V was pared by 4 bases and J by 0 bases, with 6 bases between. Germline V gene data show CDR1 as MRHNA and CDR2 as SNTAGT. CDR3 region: CASSVTPNYGYTF. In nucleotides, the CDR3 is TGTGCCAGCAGTGTGACACCTAACTATGGCTACACCTTC.

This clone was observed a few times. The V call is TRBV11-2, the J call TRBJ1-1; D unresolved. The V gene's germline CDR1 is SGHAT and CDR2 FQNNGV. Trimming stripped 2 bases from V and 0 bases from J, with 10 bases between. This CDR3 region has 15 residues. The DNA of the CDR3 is TGTGCCAGCAGCTTATGGGAGGGAATGAACACTGAAGCTTTCTTT. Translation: CASSLWEGMNTEAFF.

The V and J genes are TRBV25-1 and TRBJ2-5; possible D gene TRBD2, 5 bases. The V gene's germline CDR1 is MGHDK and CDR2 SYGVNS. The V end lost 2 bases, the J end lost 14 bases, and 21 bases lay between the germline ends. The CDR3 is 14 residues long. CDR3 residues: CASSESGPQVRIYF. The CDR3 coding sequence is TGTGCCAGCAGTGAAAGCGGACCTCAAGTGCGGATATACTTC.

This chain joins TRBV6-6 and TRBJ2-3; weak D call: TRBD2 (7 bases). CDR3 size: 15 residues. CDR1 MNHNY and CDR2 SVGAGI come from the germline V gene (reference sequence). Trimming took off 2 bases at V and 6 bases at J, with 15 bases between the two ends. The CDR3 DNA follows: TGTGCCAGCAGTTACGGGGGGGCCCAGGGGGATACGCAGTATTTT. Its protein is CASSYGGAQGDTQYF.

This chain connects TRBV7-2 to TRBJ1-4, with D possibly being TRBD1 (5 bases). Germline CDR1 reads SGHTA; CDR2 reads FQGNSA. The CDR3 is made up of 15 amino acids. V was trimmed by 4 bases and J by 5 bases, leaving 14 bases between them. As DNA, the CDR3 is TGTGCCAGCAGCTCGGTCCGGGGGATAAATGAAAAACTGTTTTTT. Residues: CASSSVRGINEKLFF. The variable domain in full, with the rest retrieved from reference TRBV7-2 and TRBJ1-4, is GAGVSQSPSNKVTEKGKDVELRCDPISGHTALYWYRQSLGQGLEFLIYFQGNSAPDKSGLPSDRFSAERTGGSVSTLTIQRTQQEDSAVYLCASSSVRGINEKLFFGSGTQLSVL.

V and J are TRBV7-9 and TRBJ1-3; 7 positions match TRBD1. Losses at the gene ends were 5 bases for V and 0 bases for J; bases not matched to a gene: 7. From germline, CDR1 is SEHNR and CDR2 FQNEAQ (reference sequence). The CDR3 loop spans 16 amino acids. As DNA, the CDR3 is TGTGCCAGCAGCCCCAGACAGGGAAGCTCTGGAAACACCATATATTTT. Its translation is CASSPRQGSSGNTIYF.

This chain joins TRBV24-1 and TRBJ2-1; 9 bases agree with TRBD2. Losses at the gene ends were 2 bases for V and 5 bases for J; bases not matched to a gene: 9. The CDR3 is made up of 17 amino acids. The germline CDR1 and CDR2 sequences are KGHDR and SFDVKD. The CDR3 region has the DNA TGTGCCACCAGTGATTCCCCCTTAGCGGGAGTTGACAATGAGCAGTTCTTC. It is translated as CATSDSPLAGVDNEQFF.

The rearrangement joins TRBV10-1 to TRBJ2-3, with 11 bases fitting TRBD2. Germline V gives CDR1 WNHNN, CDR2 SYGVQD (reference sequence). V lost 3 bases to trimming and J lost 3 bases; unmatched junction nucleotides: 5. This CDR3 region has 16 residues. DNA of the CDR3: TGCGCCAGCAGTGAATTAGCGGGAGGGCCGACAGATACGCAGTATTTT. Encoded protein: CASSELAGGPTDTQYF.

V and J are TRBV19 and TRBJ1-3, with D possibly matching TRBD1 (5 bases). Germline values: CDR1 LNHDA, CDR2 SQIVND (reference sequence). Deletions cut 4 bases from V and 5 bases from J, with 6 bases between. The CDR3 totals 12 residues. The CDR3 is CASSKDRNTIYF. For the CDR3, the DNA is TGTGCCAGTAGTAAGGACAGAAACACCATATATTTT.